This TCR beta chain was recovered during a study of OX40 agonist ivuxolimab in advanced cancers. This CDR3 has 14 amino acids. Germline V gene lookup returns CDR1 WNHNN and CDR2 SYGVQD (reference sequence). Trimming took off 8 bases at V and 1 base at J, with 15 bases between the two ends. Study observations and caveats: Clonal expansion by week 6 occurred in CD4+ and CD8+ blood T cells (at 0.1 to 3.0 mg/kg). Clonal expansion among partial responders at 0.1-3.0 mg/kg ranked near the lowest.

Sequencing was performed with immunoSEQ multiplex PCR; in TCRdb, only in-frame clones are kept and a portion is missing. The repertoire holds about 68,000 clones, 84% seen once, with around 1.5% in the top ten. Worth noting for this clone: Its antigen is as yet unknown.

The material sequenced was CD4+ or CD8+ T cells sorted from blood, taken in a trial of the OX40 agonist ivuxolimab. The genes are TRBV10-1 and TRBJ2-7, with D possibly being TRBD1 (6 bases). The sequence was collected from an adult with an advanced solid tumor such as melanoma, head and neck, liver or kidney cancer. The CDR3 bases are TGCGCCAGCCGACCCAGGGGCGCTTCCTACGAGCAGTACTTC. Protein sequence: CASRPRGASYEQYF.